The sequence of this T cell receptor beta chain was determined in a study of T cell changes during pregnancy in multiple sclerosis. Generated by immunoSEQ multiplex PCR, the TCRdb table keeps only in-frame clones and is missing some. The sample holds tens of thousands of clones; roughly 91% are singletons and the top ten take about 5.4%. The CDR3 covers 16 residues. Germline loops: CDR1 SEHNR, CDR2 FQNEAQ (reference sequence). Trimming shortened V by 5 bases and J by 3 bases, and 18 bases separated the two germline ends. The chain has TRBV7-9 and TRBJ2-3; tentative D call: TRBD1 (6 bases). The TCR sequence derives from a female donor in good health, enrolled as a control in a pregnancy study. The material was CD8+ T cells from peripheral blood mononuclear cells, obtained after pregnancy. The DNA for the CDR3 is TGTGCCAGCAGCCCGCCTCCCGGGACAAAGACAGATACGCAGTATTTT. Its translation is CASSPPPGTKTDTQYF.